What follows are 17 T cell receptor beta chains derived from one specimen sequenced in a study of spatial heterogeneity in lung cancer. TCRdb re-called the 5' RACE reads with MiXCR, one entry per CDR3 protein. Of some 85,000 distinct CDR3 sequences in the sample, around 21% were seen once. The time point here: sample taken at primary tumor resection. In each case, whole RNA from tumor, nontumor lung or frozen PBMC was sequenced unsorted. Here the sequenced sample was PBMCs, taken at surgery. These receptors all stem from a male donor with early-stage non-small cell lung cancer.

This clonotype has just a few counts. The chain carries TRBV27 and TRBJ1-5; 9 positions agree with TRBD1. With V trimmed by 5 bases and J by 0 bases, 2 bases remained unmatched. Germline assignment: CDR1 MNHEY and CDR2 SMNVEV (reference sequence). The CDR3 runs 15 residues. CDR3 coding DNA: TGTGCCAGCAGTAGGACAGGGGCTAGCAATCAGCCCCAGCATTTT. Translated: CASSRTGASNQPQHF.

This clonotype was found once. CDR3 in DNA: TGTGCCATCACCGAATGGGGGGCGACAGATACGCAGTATTTT. It yields the protein CAITEWGATDTQYF. The chain uses TRBV10-3 and TRBJ2-3; D could derive from TRBD1 or TRBD2 (6 bases each). The CDR3 contains 14 residues. With 7 bases removed from V and 3 bases from J, the gap between germline ends came to 14 bases. Germline V gene lookup returns CDR1 ENHRY and CDR2 SYGVKD.

This chain joins TRBV20-1 and TRBJ2-1, with 8 bases identical to TRBD2. With V trimmed by 0 bases and J by 4 bases, 5 bases remained unmatched. The CDR3 is made up of 15 amino acids. The V gene's germline CDR1 is DFQATT and CDR2 SNEGSKA (reference sequence). CDR3 amino acids: CSARDPLADYNEQFF. In DNA form, the CDR3 reads TGCAGTGCTAGAGACCCACTAGCGGATTACAATGAGCAGTTCTTC.

This clonotype showed up just a few times. In nucleotides, the CDR3 is TGTGCCAGCAGTGCACTAGCGGGACCCTACAATGAGCAGTTCTTC. This gives the protein CASSALAGPYNEQFF. The genes are TRBV2 and TRBJ2-1; 10 bases are shared with TRBD2. This CDR3 is built from 15 residues. Germline lookup yields CDR1 SNHLY and CDR2 FYNNEI. V was clipped by 4 bases and J by 2 bases; unmatched bases: 2.

The V gene is TRBV5-1, the J gene TRBJ2-1; D not certain. The CDR3 covers 15 residues. Germline loops: CDR1 SGHRS, CDR2 YFSETQ. The V and J ends lost 0 bases and 0 bases respectively, with 7 bases between them. CDR3 amino acids: CASSLGQSSYNEQFF. The DNA of the CDR3 is TGCGCCAGCAGCTTGGGCCAAAGCTCCTACAATGAGCAGTTCTTC.

The chain uses TRBV4-2 and TRBJ1-1; a possible D gene is TRBD1 (6 bases). The CDR3 has 12 residues. Germline-derived CDR1 and CDR2 are LGHNA and YNFKEQ. The germline V and J ends were trimmed by 0 bases and 10 bases, with 9 bases remaining between them. Written as DNA, the CDR3 is TGTGCCAGCAGCCAAGAAAAGGGGGGAGCTTTCTTT. It specifies CASSQEKGGAFF.

The chain carries TRBV2 and TRBJ2-7, with D hard to call. Trimming took off 6 bases at V and 2 bases at J, with 8 bases between the two ends. Germline V CDR1 and CDR2: SNHLY, FYNNEI. This CDR3 region has 12 residues. CDR3 amino acids: CASSASTYEQYF. CDR3 sequence (DNA): TGTGCCAGCAGCGCCAGCACCTACGAGCAGTACTTC. The variable domain in full, with the rest retrieved from reference TRBV2 and TRBJ2-7, is EPEVTQTPSHQVTQMGQEVILRCVPISNHLYFYWYRQILGQKVEFLVSFYNNEISEKSEIFDDQFSVERPDGSNFTLKIRSTKLEDSAMYFCASSASTYEQYFGPGTRLTVT.

This clonotype is labeled medium-sized. The chain combines TRBV29-1 with TRBJ1-1; D gene unclear. Trimming left V 3 bases short and J 0 bases short, with 11 bases between. The CDR3 is 14 amino acids. The germline V gene has CDR1 SQVTM and CDR2 ANQGSEA. This CDR3 is CSVEPPLVNTEAFF. In DNA form, the CDR3 reads TGCAGCGTTGAGCCCCCTTTGGTGAACACTGAAGCTTTCTTT.

This clonotype has a handful of counts. V gene TRBV24-1 combines with J gene TRBJ2-1; D is possibly TRBD1 (5 bases). V was clipped by 3 bases and J by 3 bases, with 8 bases between them. The germline gives CDR1 KGHDR, CDR2 SFDVKD. This CDR3 contains 14 residues. The CDR3 is CATSDVDSYNEQFF. CDR3 nucleotide sequence: TGTGCCACCAGTGATGTCGACAGCTACAATGAGCAGTTCTTC.

This chain uses TRBV7-2 with TRBJ2-7, with 9 bases identical to TRBD2. The CDR3 totals 15 residues. The ends lost 5 bases at V and 2 bases at J; junction bases unmatched: 7. Germline values: CDR1 SGHTA, CDR2 FQGNSA. CDR3 DNA: TGTGCCAGCAGCCTCTTAGCGGGGGACCCCTACGAGCAGTACTTC. Protein product: CASSLLAGDPYEQYF.

This clonotype has only a few counts. The rearrangement links TRBV5-1 to TRBJ1-4, with D possibly matching TRBD1 (6 bases). Germline lookup yields CDR1 SGHRS and CDR2 YFSETQ. The V end was cut by 4 bases, the J end by 4 bases, with 14 bases between. This CDR3 has 15 residues. The CDR3 sequence is CASSPQGQVNEKLFF. Here the CDR3 DNA reads TGCGCCAGCAGCCCACAGGGCCAGGTTAATGAAAAACTGTTTTTT. The whole variable domain, filled in from reference TRBV5-1 and TRBJ1-4, reads KAGVTQTPRYLIKTRGQQVTLSCSPISGHRSVSWYQQTPGQGLQFLFEYFSETQRNKGNFPGRFSGRQFSNSRSEMNVSTLELGDSALYLCASSPQGQVNEKLFFGSGTQLSVL.

The chain has TRBV9 and TRBJ2-7; a weak D match, TRBD2 (5 bases). V lost 0 bases to trimming and J lost 7 bases, with 11 bases between them. The V gene's germline CDR1 is SGDLS and CDR2 YYNGEE. This CDR3 comprises 13 residues. The CDR3 spells CASSVDGVQEQYF. The CDR3 DNA reads as TGTGCCAGCAGCGTAGACGGGGTGCAAGAGCAGTACTTC.

This clonotype was seen a few times. V usage is TRBV7-6 and J usage is TRBJ2-2, with 10 bases lining up with TRBD2. CDR1 and CDR2 from the germline V gene are SGHVS and FNYEAQ. The V gene end was trimmed by 8 bases and the J gene end by 4 bases; junction bases not matched to a gene: 13. This CDR3 is 17 amino acids long. The DNA of the CDR3 is TGTGCCAGCTCCAATAATCCTAGCGGGAGTGGCACCGGGGAGCTGTTTTTT. This gives the protein CASSNNPSGSGTGELFF.

This clonotype has more than one count but fewer than ten. The chain is built from TRBV20-1 and TRBJ2-7; 10 nucleotides align to TRBD2. The CDR3 spans 14 residues. In germline, CDR1 is DFQATT, CDR2 SNEGSKA (reference sequence). V lost 5 bases and J lost 2; bases outside the gene matches: 6. Here the CDR3 reads CSAGPGLAAYEQYF. The CDR3 DNA follows: TGCAGTGCTGGGCCTGGACTAGCGGCCTACGAGCAGTACTTC.

The chain couples TRBV6-2 or TRBV6-3 to TRBJ2-1, with D perhaps matching TRBD1 (5 bases). V lost 2 bases, J lost 5 bases, and 7 bases lay in between. Germline CDR1 is MNHEY and CDR2 is SVGEGT. This CDR3 has 13 residues. CDR3: CASSYGADNEQFF. The CDR3 nucleotides are TGTGCCAGCAGTTACGGGGCGGACAATGAGCAGTTCTTC.

The rearrangement links TRBV5-1 to TRBJ2-2, with D perhaps matching TRBD1 or TRBD2 (5 bases each). Trimming took off 3 bases at V and 1 base at J, with 16 bases between the two ends. The CDR3 spans 17 residues. Germline V gene sequence: CDR1 SGHRS, CDR2 YFSETQ. The CDR3, as DNA: TGCGCCAGCAGCTCCCGGGACCCCGAAAGGAACACCGGGGAGCTGTTTTTT. Translating gives CASSSRDPERNTGELFF.

This clonotype was seen more than once but under ten times. The gene calls are TRBV3-1 and TRBJ1-1; D remains ambiguous. Germline CDR1 reads LGHDT; CDR2 reads YNNKEL (reference sequence). V gave up 4 bases and J gave up 3 bases, with 12 bases separating them. This CDR3 is built from 14 residues. CDR3 region: CASSPRSVDTEAFF. CDR3 DNA: TGTGCCAGCAGCCCCCGTTCGGTGGACACTGAAGCTTTCTTT.